This T cell receptor (beta chain) is from a study of blood T cell repertoires in COVID-19. Assay: immunoSEQ multiplex PCR; the TCRdb copy retains only in-frame clones and omits some. Of almost 250,000 clones listed, around 86% are singletons. V shed 5 bases, J shed 10 bases, and the junction held 9 bases outside the gene matches. This CDR3 region has 15 residues. The gene calls are TRBV23-1 and TRBJ2-1; 12 nucleotides match TRBD1. TRBV23-1 is reported as an ORF; its role is uncertain. Sequencing input: peripheral blood. The sequence was obtained from a woman aged 60-75 years who had recovered from COVID-19. The DNA of the CDR3 is TGCGCCAGCAGTGATCCGGGACAGGGGGCGAGGGAGCAGTTCTTC. This sequence encodes CASSDPGQGAREQFF.